This T cell receptor (beta chain) originates from a study of OX40 agonist ivuxolimab in advanced cancers. Produced via immunoSEQ multiplex PCR; TCRdb's table is partial and in-frame only. The sample lists approximately 71,000 clones, about 83% seen once, with around 0.78% in the top ten. This CDR3 has 13 residues. V lost 0 bases, J lost 1 base, and 4 bases lay in between. CDR1 and CDR2 (germline): SGHNT, YYREEE (reference sequence). This receptor was identified in an adult with an advanced solid tumor such as melanoma, head and neck, liver or kidney cancer. Material: CD4+ or CD8+ T cells sorted from blood, obtained in a trial of the OX40 agonist ivuxolimab. The chain links TRBV5-4 to TRBJ2-5; D is uncertain. CDR3 in amino acids: CASSLAVQETQYF. CDR3 sequence (DNA): TGTGCCAGCAGCTTGGCCGTCCAAGAGACCCAGTACTTC.